This T cell receptor (beta chain) derives from a study of CD8+CD57+ T cells in acquired aplastic anemia. V gave up 4 bases and J gave up 5 bases, with 9 bases separating them. Per the germline V gene, CDR1 is ENHRY and CDR2 is SYGVKD. The CDR3 consists of 13 residues. Profiling of TCR beta VDJ combinations and CDR3 sequences used genomic DNA as template. One entry per CDR3 protein, called by TCRdb with MiXCR from the reads. The repertoire has some 150,000 distinct CDR3 sequences, 52% of them found once; the top ten carry approximately 12%. Patients included in sequencing had previously demonstrated CD8+CD57+ cell expansion by flow cytometry. Blood was sampled before the patients had received any therapy.

The chain couples TRBV10-3 to TRBJ2-1; no firm D call. The TCR sequence derives from a human donor with aplastic anemia. Sequencing was done on a sample of sorted CD4+, CD8+, or CD8+CD57+ T cells (not recorded which) from PBMCs. The CDR3 sequence: CAISGTENNEQFF. As DNA, the CDR3 is TGTGCCATCAGTGGGACCGAGAACAATGAGCAGTTCTTC.